This TCR beta chain was recorded in a study of beta chain features in type 1 diabetes. Comment on this clone: Its cognate antigen is unknown.

Study results and caveats: For patients and controls alike, PCR might favor shorter templates to the same degree.

The V segment lost 6 bases and the J segment 3 bases; nucleotides outside the gene matches: 4. Germline V CDR1 and CDR2: SQVTM, ANQGSEA. The CDR3 extends over 13 amino acids. As every portion of the isolated RNA was reverse transcribed, the sequencing read expressed TCRB transcripts. TCRdb's table, derived via immunoSEQ multiplex PCR, lists solely in-frame clones and lacks some. The data contain roughly 500,000 clones, 30% of them seen just once; the ten biggest clones take up 0.05% to 0.07%. This sequence was found in a man between 18 and 35 years old in good health. This chain joins TRBV29-1 and TRBJ2-3; TRBD1 aligns across 9 bases. Sequenced input: naive CD4+ T cells from blood. The CDR3 coding sequence is TGCAGCGTAGGGACAGGGCGGACAGATACGCAGTATTTT. This translates into CSVGTGRTDTQYF.